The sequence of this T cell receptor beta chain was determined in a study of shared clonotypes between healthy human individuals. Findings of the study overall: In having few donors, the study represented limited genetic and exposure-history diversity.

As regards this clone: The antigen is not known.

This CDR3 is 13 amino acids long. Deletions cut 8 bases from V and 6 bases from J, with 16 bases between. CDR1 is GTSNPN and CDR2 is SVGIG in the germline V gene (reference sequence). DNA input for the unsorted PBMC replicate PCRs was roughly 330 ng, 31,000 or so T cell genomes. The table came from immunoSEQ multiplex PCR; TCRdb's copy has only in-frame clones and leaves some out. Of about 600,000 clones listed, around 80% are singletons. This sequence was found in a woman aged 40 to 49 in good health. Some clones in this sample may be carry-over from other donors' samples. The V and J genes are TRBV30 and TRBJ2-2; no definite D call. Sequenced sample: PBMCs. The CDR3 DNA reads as TGTGCCACGGCAGTGAGAGGCGCCGGGGAGCTGTTTTTT. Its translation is CATAVRGAGELFF.